This TCR beta chain is from a study of a mutant IDH1 vaccine in newly diagnosed glioma. Time point indicated: week 11, during vaccination. Every vaccination contained 300 ug of the mutant IDH1 20-mer peptide and was paired with topical imiquimod. Concerning this clone itself: Antigen unknown.

Profiling relied on immunoSEQ multiplex PCR, and the TCRdb table lists in-frame clones only, not all of them. The sample carries tens of thousands of clones, around 90% recorded once. The receptor comes from a man aged 50-60 years with glioma. The starting material was PBMCs, obtained from a glioma patient whose treatment included an IDH1 peptide vaccine.

The CDR3 spells CSTRGGPFNEQFF. In DNA, the CDR3 is TGCAGCACGCGGGGGGGCCCATTCAATGAGCAGTTCTTC. This rearrangement joins TRBV29-1 to TRBJ2-1; 9 bases agree with TRBD2. Germline CDR1 and CDR2: SQVTM and ANQGSEA. V was clipped by 8 bases and J by 6 bases; unmatched bases: 8. CDR3 size: 13 residues.